This TCR beta chain was retrieved from a study of blood T cell repertoires in COVID-19. Background on the study: Donors in the United States, Italy and Spain gave samples during acute or convalescent COVID-19. Sources were T cells, B-cell-depleted T cells, or PBMCs; the material itself was cDNA or gDNA.

CDR3 length equals 15 residues. V lost 5 bases, J lost 0 bases, and 11 bases lay in between. Looked up from germline, CDR1 is SGHTA and CDR2 is FQGNSA. The authors' processing: Cell counts per sample came from amplifying reference gene primers. The method was immunoSEQ multiplex PCR; TCRdb's version includes in-frame clones alone and lacks a portion of them. The V and J calls and clone size were taken over from that table, and D and trimming were inferred from the DNA. The sample has 90,000 to 150,000 clones, roughly 83% seen once. This sequence originates from an elderly woman with acute or convalescent COVID-19. The rearrangement joins TRBV7-2 to TRBJ2-1, with D possibly being TRBD2 (6 bases). What was sequenced was peripheral blood. CDR3 amino acids: CASSRGGTSYNEQFF. The CDR3 DNA sequence: TGTGCCAGCAGCCGTGGGGGGACCTCCTACAATGAGCAGTTCTTC.